This T cell receptor beta chain was found in a study of molecular identifiers for immune sequencing clone quantification. MiXCR was run by TCRdb on the PCR reads, yielding one entry per CDR3 protein. This table holds about 70,000 distinct CDR3 sequences, 15% to 20% found once. This clonotype showed up many times. Per the germline V gene, CDR1 is SEHNR and CDR2 is FQNEAQ (reference sequence). V lost 3 bases and J lost 6, with 9 bases in between. This CDR3 is 12 amino acids long. This sequence originates from a human donor in good health. Some libraries in this study had Jurkat cell RNA spiked in. The chain employs TRBV7-9 and TRBJ2-7, with D possibly TRBD2 on 5 matching bases. What was sequenced was naive CD8+ T cells from blood, with Jurkat cell RNA spiked in. As to subset: FACS-sorted CD8+CD4-CCR7+CD45RA+ naive T cells. CDR3 coding DNA: TGTGCCAGCAGCTTCGCGGGTGCCGAGCAGTACTTC. Encoded protein: CASSFAGAEQYF. Complete variable domain (other parts from reference TRBV7-9 and TRBJ2-7): DTGVSQNPRHKITKRGQNVTFRCDPISEHNRLYWYRQTLGQGPEFLTYFQNEAQLEKSRLLSDRFSAERPKGSFSTLEIQRTEQGDSAMYLCASSFAGAEQYFGPGTRLTVT.